This T cell receptor beta chain was observed in a study of cytotoxic CD8 clonotypes in ibrutinib-treated CLL. Study summary: Recorded responses included about 25 partial and 2 complete; following median about 68 months, roughly 15 stayed remitted and roughly 12 progressed.

The CDR3 loop spans 13 amino acids. Germline CDR1 SGHNT, CDR2 YYREEE (reference sequence). V was trimmed by 1 base and J by 1 base, leaving 6 bases between them. Sequenced by immunoSEQ multiplex PCR; TCRdb stores in-frame clones only, minus some. The sample includes approximately 130,000 clones, around four fifths seen only once; the top ten take 3.3%. Findings and caveats of the study: Public clonotypes were rare and shrank or held steady on treatment.

For this clone: Antigen unknown.

The chain recombines TRBV5-4 with TRBJ2-7; D uncertain. The receptor's source is a human donor with chronic lymphocytic leukemia. The source was PBMCs, collected after 24 months of ibrutinib treatment. The CDR3 reads CASSLYGSYEQYF. The CDR3 nucleotides read TGTGCCAGCAGCTTGTACGGGTCCTACGAGCAGTACTTC.